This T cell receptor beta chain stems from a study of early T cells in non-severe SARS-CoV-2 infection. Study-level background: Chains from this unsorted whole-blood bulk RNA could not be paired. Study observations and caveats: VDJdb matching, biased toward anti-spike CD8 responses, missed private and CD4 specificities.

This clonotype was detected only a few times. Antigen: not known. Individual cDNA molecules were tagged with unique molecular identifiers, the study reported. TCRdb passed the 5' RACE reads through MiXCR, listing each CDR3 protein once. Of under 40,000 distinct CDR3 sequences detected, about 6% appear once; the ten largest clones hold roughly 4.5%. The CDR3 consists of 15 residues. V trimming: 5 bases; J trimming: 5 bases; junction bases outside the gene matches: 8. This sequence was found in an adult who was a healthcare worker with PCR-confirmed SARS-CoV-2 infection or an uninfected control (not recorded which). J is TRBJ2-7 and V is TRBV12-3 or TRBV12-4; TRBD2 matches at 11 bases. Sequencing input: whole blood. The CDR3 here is CASSPAGTSGDEQYF. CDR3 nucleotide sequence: TGTGCCAGCAGTCCCGCCGGGACTAGCGGTGACGAGCAGTACTTC.